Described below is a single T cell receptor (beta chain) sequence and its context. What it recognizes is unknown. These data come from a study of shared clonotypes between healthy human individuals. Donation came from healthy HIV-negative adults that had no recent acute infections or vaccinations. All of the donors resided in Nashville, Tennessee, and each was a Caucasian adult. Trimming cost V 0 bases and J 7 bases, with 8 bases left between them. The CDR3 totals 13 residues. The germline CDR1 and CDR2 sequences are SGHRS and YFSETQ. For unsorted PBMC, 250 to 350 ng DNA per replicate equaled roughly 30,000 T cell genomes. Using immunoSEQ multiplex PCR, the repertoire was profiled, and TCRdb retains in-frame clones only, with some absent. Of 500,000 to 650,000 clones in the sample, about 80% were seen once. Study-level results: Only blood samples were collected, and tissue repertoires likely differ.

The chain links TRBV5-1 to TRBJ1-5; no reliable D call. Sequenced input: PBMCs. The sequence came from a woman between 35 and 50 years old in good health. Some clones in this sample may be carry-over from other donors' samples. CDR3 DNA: TGCGCCAGCAGCTTGGGTACGGGGCAGCCCCAGCATTTT. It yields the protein CASSLGTGQPQHF.